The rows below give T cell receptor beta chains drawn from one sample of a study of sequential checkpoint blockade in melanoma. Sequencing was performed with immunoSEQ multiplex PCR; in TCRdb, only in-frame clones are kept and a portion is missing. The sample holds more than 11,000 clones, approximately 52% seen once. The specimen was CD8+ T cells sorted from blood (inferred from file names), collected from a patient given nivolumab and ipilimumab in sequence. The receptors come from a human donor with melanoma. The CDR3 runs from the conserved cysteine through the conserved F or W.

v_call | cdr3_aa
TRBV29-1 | CSARDRGDEQFF
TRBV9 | CASSAGYEQYF
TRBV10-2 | CASREGTSGGNEQFF
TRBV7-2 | CASSQGTGIGELFF
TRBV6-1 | CASSDPGTSYEQYF
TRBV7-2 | CASSPSPSGLYEQYF
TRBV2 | CASTGGSSGSREQYF
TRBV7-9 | CASSLGSSAYNEQFF
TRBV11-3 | CASSPEGHNTEAFF
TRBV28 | CASRLLRDRVSEGSYEQYF
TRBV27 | CASSWGGYTEAFF
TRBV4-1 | CASSQVGQGMTGNTIYF
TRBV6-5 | CASSYSQGWGYTF
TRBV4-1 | CASSQDPGLGDEQFF
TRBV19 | CASSRPGQGSYEQYF
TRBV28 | CASSLTSDSYNSPLHF
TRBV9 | CASSVSSGGAGETQYF
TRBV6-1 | CASSVLPNSLETNEKLFF
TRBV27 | CASSLFGGNYNEQFF
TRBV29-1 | CSVGSGAALMNTEAFF
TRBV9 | CASSQGQGWFETEAFF
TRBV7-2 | CASSPPGTFYSYEQYF
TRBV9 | CASSVGLEELNTEAFF
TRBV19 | CASRLGQGPSYGYTF
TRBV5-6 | CASSLEGAEDTQYF
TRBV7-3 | CASRPVGQGGTGELFF
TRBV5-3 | CASSLGAGNLYEQYF
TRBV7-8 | CASSFDFEGVSNQPQHF
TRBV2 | CASSGASGIFGELFF
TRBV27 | CASSPLRAGEPRADTQYF
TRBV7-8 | CASSLVYTERPYEQYF
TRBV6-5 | CASSFGTNSGNTIYF
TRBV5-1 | CASSLGGLQNTEAFF
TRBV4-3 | CASSQGPGWSQYF
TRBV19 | CASSPLLASLSNEQFF
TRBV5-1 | CASSSSTPGGGYNEQFF
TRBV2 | CASSGPGGTTKSSYNEQFF
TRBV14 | CASSLSRDRVTDTQYF
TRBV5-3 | CARSQWSAGLGYTF